The clone carrying this T cell receptor (beta chain) is termed medium-sized. The antigen remains undetermined. This sample was included in a study of cytomegalovirus exposure and HLA in healthy donors. CDR1 is LNHDA and CDR2 is SQIVND in the germline V gene (reference sequence). V dropped 7 bases and J dropped 7; count of bases not matched to a gene: 11. This CDR3 has 15 amino acids. General observations from the study: Cytomegalovirus status was reportedly diagnosed by the classifier with high specificity and sensitivity. Cytomegalovirus association was listed for about 150 TCR beta chains.

The method was immunoSEQ multiplex PCR; TCRdb's version includes in-frame clones alone and lacks a portion of them. The sample comprises 150,000 to 200,000 clones, 85% of which are singletons, and 16% rests with the top ten. The sequence was collected from a man younger than 35 in good health and CMV-seropositive. J is TRBJ2-2 and V is TRBV19; TRBD1 aligns across 8 bases. Input material: PBMCs. The CDR3 nucleotides read TGTGCCAGTACCCTGGACAGGGCTTCGGTCGGGGAGCTGTTTTTT. Protein product: CASTLDRASVGELFF.